Listed below are T cell receptor beta chains from one sample, sequenced in a study of cytomegalovirus exposure and HLA in healthy donors. Sequencing used immunoSEQ multiplex PCR; TCRdb keeps in-frame clones, though not all of them. The sample shows roughly 230,000 clones, roughly 78% of them seen only once. Sequences were obtained from PBMCs. All receptors derive from a boy younger than 18 in good health and CMV-seronegative. CDR3s include the opening cysteine and the closing phenylalanine or tryptophan. A D gene is named only where the DNA matches it firmly.

v_gene	j_gene	d_gene	CDR3aa
TRBV5-1	TRBJ2-1	TRBD2	CASSNGLAGIYNEQFF
TRBV10-2	TRBJ2-1	NA	CASSESAGAERNEQFF
TRBV11-2	TRBJ1-3	NA	CASSLAPLRQGGNTIYF
TRBV11-3	TRBJ2-5	TRBD1	CASSPRDRAETQYF
TRBV19	TRBJ1-6	TRBD1	CASSPRGPDRGNSPLHF
TRBV5-1	TRBJ2-7	TRBD1	CASSLGGAGGSYEQYF
TRBV19	TRBJ2-7	NA	CASSTRTWEQYF
TRBV19	TRBJ2-5	TRBD2	CASTGLAGKETQYF
TRBV6-5	TRBJ2-5	NA	CASTDTNPQGETQYF
TRBV29-1	TRBJ2-1	NA	CSVPPGWGQGGGQFF
TRBV7-2	TRBJ1-1	NA	CASRAEHTEAFF
TRBV15	TRBJ2-5	TRBD1	CATSRDRGSVETQYF
TRBV30	TRBJ2-1	TRBD1	CAWTGGREQFF
TRBV7-8	TRBJ2-6	NA	CASSFPEGAGANVLTF
TRBV14	TRBJ2-7	NA	CASSQDPAGDGYEQYF
TRBV30	TRBJ1-6	TRBD1	CACGTGVPYNSPLHF
TRBV7-6	TRBJ1-1	TRBD1	CASSVERTGEHTEAFF
TRBV4-1	TRBJ1-2	NA	CASSSYSGSPYGYTF
TRBV30	TRBJ1-2	TRBD1	CAWGTGTNYGYTF
TRBV13	TRBJ1-1	NA	CASSLQGNAEAFF
TRBV7-8	TRBJ2-1	TRBD2	CASSPLRLADYNEQFF
TRBV7-2	TRBJ2-3	TRBD1	CASSRRDRGTGTDTQYF
TRBV19	TRBJ1-1	NA	CASSIAVNTEAFF
TRBV19	TRBJ2-5	NA	CASSIDLEETQYF
TRBV10-1	TRBJ2-2	TRBD1	CASSPGQVAGELFF
TRBV9	TRBJ1-1	NA	CASSFGGAANTEAFF
TRBV9	TRBJ1-2	TRBD1	CASSVASTGRGGGYTF
TRBV29-1	TRBJ2-3	NA	CSVEGAESGKPDTQYF
TRBV5-1	TRBJ1-2	TRBD1	CASSLDAGGRRGPNYGYTF
TRBV6-5	TRBJ2-6	NA	CASSLGGTGANVLTF
TRBV5-4	TRBJ1-2	TRBD1	CASSWGQGSYGYTF
TRBV25-1	TRBJ1-2	NA	CASSGTRGYTF
TRBV5-4	TRBJ2-2	NA	CASSPLTGSNTGELFF
TRBV10-3	TRBJ1-2	NA	CAISLTGHYGYTF
TRBV6-5	TRBJ2-1	NA	CASSRQPWAEQFF
TRBV7-9	TRBJ2-1	TRBD2	CASSRRGTSGVNEQFF
TRBV10-3	TRBJ1-4	NA	CAISESGGEEKLFF
TRBV30	TRBJ2-5	NA	CACWNRGVGEAQYF
TRBV18	TRBJ1-2	NA	CASSPPSLINYGYTF
TRBV27	TRBJ2-1	TRBD1	CASSRGQGAYNEQFF
TRBV11-2	TRBJ2-5	TRBD2	CASSIYGGVGETQYF
TRBV7-2	TRBJ1-3	TRBD1	CASSRDRGESGNTIYF
TRBV11-3	TRBJ1-1	TRBD1	CASSHLRTGGVGTEAFF
TRBV5-1	TRBJ1-2	TRBD1	CASSLRGTGVFTTF
TRBV7-9	TRBJ2-1	TRBD2	CATRLWLAGYNEQFF
TRBV5-4	TRBJ2-2	NA	CASRRLPPWNTGELFF
TRBV21-1	TRBJ2-3	NA	CASSKRLADTTDTQYF
TRBV9	TRBJ1-2	NA	CASSPRRRDDYGYTF
TRBV11-2	TRBJ2-5	NA	CASSLRGGWQETQYF
TRBV14	TRBJ2-1	TRBD1	CASSQGQGNEQFF
TRBV14	TRBJ2-7	TRBD2	CASSQGDSGRAYEQYF
TRBV15	TRBJ1-2	NA	CATSRDRVITDYGYTF
TRBV7-9	TRBJ1-3	NA	CASAETLGNTIYF
TRBV10-3	TRBJ2-1	NA	CAISEMARTMNNEQFF
TRBV30	TRBJ2-7	TRBD1	CAWSPDRGHEQYF
TRBV5-1	TRBJ1-1	NA	CASSLTGGTLNTEAFF
TRBV21-1	TRBJ1-2	NA	CASSKVADYYGYTF
TRBV9	TRBJ1-2	NA	CASSVEQGYGYTF
TRBV5-1	TRBJ2-1	NA	CASKFRGSTYNEQFF
TRBV19	TRBJ1-5	NA	CASTPTVYSNQPQHF